This T cell receptor beta chain comes out of a study of blood T cells in healthy people across ages. Overall study results and limits: The long-lived group displayed more naive CD4+ cells, plus higher diversity, than the aged donors did.

With respect to this clonotype: The antigen remains unidentified.

Using a J-beta primer mix together with a sample-barcoded 5' primer, a second PCR was run for roughly 6 to 12 cycles. TCRdb reprocessed the 5' RACE reads with MiXCR, giving one entry per CDR3 protein. Here the sample spans about a million distinct CDR3 sequences, roughly 47% being singletons. The CDR3 is 12 residues long. Looked up from germline, CDR1 is MNHEY and CDR2 is SVGAGI. Trimming removed 8 bases at V and 8 bases at J, with 13 bases between. Sequencing was done on a sample of blood. This chain joins TRBV6-5 and TRBJ2-1; a weak D match, TRBD1 (7 bases). The source is a woman aged 60-75 years in good health. CDR3 protein: CASHRGGDEQFF. CDR3 nucleotides: TGTGCCAGCCACAGGGGAGGAGATGAGCAGTTCTTC.